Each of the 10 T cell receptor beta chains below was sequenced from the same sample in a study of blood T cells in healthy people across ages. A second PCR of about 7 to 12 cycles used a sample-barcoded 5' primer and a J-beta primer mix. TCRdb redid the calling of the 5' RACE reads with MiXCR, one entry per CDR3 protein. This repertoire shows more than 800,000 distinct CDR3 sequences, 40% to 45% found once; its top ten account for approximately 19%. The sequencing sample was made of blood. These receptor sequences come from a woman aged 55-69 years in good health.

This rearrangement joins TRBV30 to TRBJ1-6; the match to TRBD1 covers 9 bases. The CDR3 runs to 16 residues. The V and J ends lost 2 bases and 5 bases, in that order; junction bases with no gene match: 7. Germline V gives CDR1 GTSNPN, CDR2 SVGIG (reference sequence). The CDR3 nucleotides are TGTGCCTGGAGTCTCCCGTGGGACAGGGATAATTCACCCCTCCACTTT. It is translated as CAWSLPWDRDNSPLHF.

The CDR3 sequence: CASSRADEAFF. The CDR3 bases are TGCGCCAGCAGCCGAGCAGATGAAGCTTTCTTT. This chain connects TRBV4-1 to TRBJ1-1, with unresolved D. The CDR3 contains 11 residues. Trimming pared 4 bases from V and 7 bases from J, leaving 7 bases between. Germline V lookup: CDR1 MGHRA, CDR2 YSYEKL.

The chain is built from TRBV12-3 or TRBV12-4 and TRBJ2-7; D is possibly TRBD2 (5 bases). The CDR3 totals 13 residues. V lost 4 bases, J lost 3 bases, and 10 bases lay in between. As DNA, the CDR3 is TGTGCCAGCAGTTGTACCAGCGGCTACGAGCAGTACTTC. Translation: CASSCTSGYEQYF.

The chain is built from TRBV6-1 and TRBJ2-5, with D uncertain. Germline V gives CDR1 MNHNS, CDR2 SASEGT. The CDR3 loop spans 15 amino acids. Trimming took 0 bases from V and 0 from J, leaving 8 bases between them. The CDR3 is CASSEAPRYQETQYF. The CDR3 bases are TGTGCCAGCAGTGAAGCACCCAGGTACCAAGAGACCCAGTACTTC.

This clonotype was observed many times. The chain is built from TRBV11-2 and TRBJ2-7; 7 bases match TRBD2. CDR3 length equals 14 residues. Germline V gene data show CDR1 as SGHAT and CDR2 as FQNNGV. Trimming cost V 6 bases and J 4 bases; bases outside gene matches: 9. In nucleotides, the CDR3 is TGTGCCAGCAGTTTGGCCGGGGGAGGGTACGAGCAGTACTTC. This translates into CASSLAGGGYEQYF.

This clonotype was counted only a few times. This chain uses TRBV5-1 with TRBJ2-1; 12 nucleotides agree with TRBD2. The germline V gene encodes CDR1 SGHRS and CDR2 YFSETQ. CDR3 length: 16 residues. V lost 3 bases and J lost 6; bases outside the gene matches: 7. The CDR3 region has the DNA TGCGCCAGCAGCTACGGACTAGCGGGACGAGGCAATGAGCAGTTCTTC. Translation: CASSYGLAGRGNEQFF.

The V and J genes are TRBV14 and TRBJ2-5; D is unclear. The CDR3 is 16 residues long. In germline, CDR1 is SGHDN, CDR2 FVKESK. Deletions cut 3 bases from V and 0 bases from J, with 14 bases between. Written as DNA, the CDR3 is TGTGCCAGCAGCCATGGTGGGCTTGAGTACCAAGAGACCCAGTACTTC. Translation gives CASSHGGLEYQETQYF. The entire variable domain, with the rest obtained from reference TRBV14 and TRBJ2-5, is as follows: EAGVTQFPSHSVIEKGQTVTLRCDPISGHDNLYWYRRVMGKEIKFLLHFVKESKQDESGMPNNRFLAERTGGTYSTLKVQPAELEDSGVYFCASSHGGLEYQETQYFGPGTRLLVL.

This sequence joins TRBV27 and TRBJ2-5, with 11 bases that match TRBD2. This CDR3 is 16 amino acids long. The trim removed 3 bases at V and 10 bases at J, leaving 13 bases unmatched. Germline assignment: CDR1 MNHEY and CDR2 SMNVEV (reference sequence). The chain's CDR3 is CASSFYPGLAVGDQYF. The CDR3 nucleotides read TGTGCCAGCAGTTTCTACCCGGGACTAGCGGTGGGGGACCAGTACTTC.

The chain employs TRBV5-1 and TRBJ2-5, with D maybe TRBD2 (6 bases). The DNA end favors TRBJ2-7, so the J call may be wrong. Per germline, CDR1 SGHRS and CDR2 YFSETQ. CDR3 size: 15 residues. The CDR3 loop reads CASSFSRGRSGEQYF. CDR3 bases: TGCGCCAGCAGCTTTTCTCGGGGGAGGTCTGGCGAGCAGTACTTC.

CDR3 protein: CSVGGTGGRVDTQYF. Here the CDR3 DNA reads TGCAGCGTTGGAGGAACAGGGGGTCGGGTAGATACGCAGTATTTT. The genes are TRBV29-1 and TRBJ2-3; 8 positions agree with TRBD1. Trimming removed 4 bases from V and 5 bases from J; junction bases left unmatched: 11. The CDR3 totals 15 residues. The germline CDR1 and CDR2 sequences are SQVTM and ANQGSEA.